These 2 T cell receptor beta chains were all obtained from the same sample, sequenced in a study of shared clonotypes between healthy human individuals. The repertoire was sequenced with immunoSEQ multiplex PCR; TCRdb's copy has only in-frame clones and lacks some. This table holds around 600,000 clones, roughly 98% found once. Naive CD8 cells, CD45RO-negative and positively selected for CCR7, excluded terminally differentiated effector memory CD45RA+ cells. The sequenced sample was naive CD8+ T cells sorted from blood. The receptors come from a man younger than 40 in good health.

V gene TRBV7-9 combines with J gene TRBJ1-4, with D possibly matching TRBD1 (5 bases). Trimming removed 2 bases from V and 8 bases from J, with 12 bases in between. The CDR3 has 14 amino acids. In germline, CDR1 is SEHNR, CDR2 FQNEAQ (reference sequence). Here the CDR3 DNA reads TGTGCCAGCAGCTTAACCAGGGATCGGGAAAAACTGTTTTTT. This translates into CASSLTRDREKLFF. The entire variable domain, with the rest obtained from reference TRBV7-9 and TRBJ1-4, is as follows: DTGVSQNPRHKITKRGQNVTFRCDPISEHNRLYWYRQTLGQGPEFLTYFQNEAQLEKSRLLSDRFSAERPKGSFSTLEIQRTEQGDSAMYLCASSLTRDREKLFFGSGTQLSVL.

V usage is TRBV9 and J usage is TRBJ2-6; 7 bases agree with TRBD2. This CDR3 spans 15 amino acids. In germline, CDR1 is SGDLS, CDR2 YYNGEE. With V trimmed by 2 bases and J by 4 bases, 3 bases remained unmatched. The chain's CDR3 is CASSVSGFGANVLTF. DNA for the CDR3: TGTGCCAGCAGCGTTAGCGGGTTCGGGGCCAACGTCCTGACTTTC. Using reference TRBV9 and TRBJ2-6 for the parts outside the CDR3, the full variable domain is DSGVTQTPKHLITATGQRVTLRCSPRSGDLSVYWYQQSLDQGLQFLIQYYNGEERAKGNILERFSAQQFPDLHSELNLSSLELGDSALYFCASSVSGFGANVLTFGAGSRLTVL.